The T cell receptor (beta chain) under discussion was sequenced for a study of CD8 T cells in ankylosing spondylitis. Libraries for TCR beta were made by quantitative 5'-RACE with molecular barcodes. TCRdb independently ran MiXCR on the 5' RACE reads; one entry per CDR3 protein. The sample records 150,000 to 200,000 distinct CDR3 sequences, roughly 13% being singletons. This sequence was found in a male donor with ankylosing spondylitis or in good health (not recorded which). Source material: blood, either unsorted or a sorted T cell fraction (not recorded which).

This CDR3 reads CASGTVGNTEAFF. In DNA, the CDR3 is TGTGCCAGCGGGACGGTGGGAAACACTGAAGCTTTCTTT. This chain joins TRBV25-1 and TRBJ1-1; a weak D match, TRBD1 (5 bases). The length of the CDR3 is 13 residues. Germline lookup yields CDR1 MGHDK and CDR2 SYGVNS. The V and J ends lost 8 bases and 2 bases respectively, with 12 bases between them.